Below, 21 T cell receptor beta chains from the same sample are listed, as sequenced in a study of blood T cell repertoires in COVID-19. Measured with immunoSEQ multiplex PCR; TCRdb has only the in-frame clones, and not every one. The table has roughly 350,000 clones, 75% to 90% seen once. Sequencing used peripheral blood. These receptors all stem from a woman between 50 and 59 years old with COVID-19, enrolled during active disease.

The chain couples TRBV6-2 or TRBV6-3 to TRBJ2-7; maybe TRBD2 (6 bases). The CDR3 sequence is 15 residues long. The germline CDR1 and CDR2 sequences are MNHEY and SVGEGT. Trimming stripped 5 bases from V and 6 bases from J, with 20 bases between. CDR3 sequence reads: CASSPYPTAGSEQYF. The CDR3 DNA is TGTGCCAGCAGTCCCTACCCCACCGCCGGGAGCGAGCAGTACTTC.

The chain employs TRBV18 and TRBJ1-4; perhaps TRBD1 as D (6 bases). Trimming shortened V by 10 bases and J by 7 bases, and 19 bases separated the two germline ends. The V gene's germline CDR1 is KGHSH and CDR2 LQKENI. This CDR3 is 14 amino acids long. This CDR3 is CATGHRVDSEKLFF. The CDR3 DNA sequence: TGTGCCACCGGACACAGGGTGGATAGTGAAAAACTGTTTTTT.

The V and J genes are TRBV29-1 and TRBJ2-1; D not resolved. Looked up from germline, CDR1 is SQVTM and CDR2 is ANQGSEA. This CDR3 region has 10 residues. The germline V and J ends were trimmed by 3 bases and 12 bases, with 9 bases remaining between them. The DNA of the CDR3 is TGCAGCGTTGAGATAGTTTCGCAGTTCTTC. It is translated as CSVEIVSQFF.

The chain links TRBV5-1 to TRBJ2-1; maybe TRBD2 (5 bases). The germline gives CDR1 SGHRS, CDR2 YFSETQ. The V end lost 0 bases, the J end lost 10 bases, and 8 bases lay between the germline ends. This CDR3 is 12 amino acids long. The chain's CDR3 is CASSLARREQFF. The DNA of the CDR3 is TGCGCCAGCAGCTTGGCCCGGAGGGAGCAGTTCTTC.

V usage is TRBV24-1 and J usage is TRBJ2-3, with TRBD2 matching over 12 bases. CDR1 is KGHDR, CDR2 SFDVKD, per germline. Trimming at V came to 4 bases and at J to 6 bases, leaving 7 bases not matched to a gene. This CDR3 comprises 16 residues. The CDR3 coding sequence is TGTGCCACCAGTGACTCCGGACTAGCGGGAACCGATACGCAGTATTTT. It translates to CATSDSGLAGTDTQYF.

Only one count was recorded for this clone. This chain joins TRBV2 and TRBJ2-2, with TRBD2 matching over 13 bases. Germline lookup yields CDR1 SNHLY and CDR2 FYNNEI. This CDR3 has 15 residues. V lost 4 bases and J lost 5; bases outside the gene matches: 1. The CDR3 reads CASSGLAGGTGELFF. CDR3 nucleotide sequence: TGTGCCAGCAGTGGACTAGCGGGAGGTACCGGGGAGCTGTTTTTT. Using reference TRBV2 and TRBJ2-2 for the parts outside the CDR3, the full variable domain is EPEVTQTPSHQVTQMGQEVILRCVPISNHLYFYWYRQILGQKVEFLVSFYNNEISEKSEIFDDQFSVERPDGSNFTLKIRSTKLEDSAMYFCASSGLAGGTGELFFGEGSRLTVL.

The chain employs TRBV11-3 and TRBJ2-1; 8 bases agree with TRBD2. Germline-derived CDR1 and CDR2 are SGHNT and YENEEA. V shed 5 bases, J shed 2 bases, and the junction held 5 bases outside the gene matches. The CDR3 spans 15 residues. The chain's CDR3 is CASSRSGNAYNEQFF. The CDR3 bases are TGTGCCAGCAGCCGTAGCGGGAACGCCTACAATGAGCAGTTCTTC.

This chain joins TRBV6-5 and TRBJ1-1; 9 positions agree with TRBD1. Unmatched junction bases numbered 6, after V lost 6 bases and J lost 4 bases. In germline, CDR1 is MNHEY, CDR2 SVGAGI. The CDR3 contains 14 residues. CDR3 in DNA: TGTGCCAGCAGCGGGGACAGGGCGCGCACTGAAGCTTTCTTT. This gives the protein CASSGDRARTEAFF.

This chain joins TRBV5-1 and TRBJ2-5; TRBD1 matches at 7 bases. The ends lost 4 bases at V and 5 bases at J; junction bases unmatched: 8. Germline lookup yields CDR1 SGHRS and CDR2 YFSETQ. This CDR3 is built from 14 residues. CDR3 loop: CASSSTTGVETQYF. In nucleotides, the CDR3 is TGCGCCAGCAGCAGTACCACAGGGGTCGAGACCCAGTACTTC.

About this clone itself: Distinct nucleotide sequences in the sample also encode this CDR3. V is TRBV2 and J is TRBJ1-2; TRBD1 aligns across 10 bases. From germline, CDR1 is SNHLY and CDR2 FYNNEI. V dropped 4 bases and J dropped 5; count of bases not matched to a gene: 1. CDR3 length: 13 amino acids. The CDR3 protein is CASSGTGGYGYTF. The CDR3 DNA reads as TGTGCCAGCAGTGGGACAGGGGGGTATGGCTACACCTTC.

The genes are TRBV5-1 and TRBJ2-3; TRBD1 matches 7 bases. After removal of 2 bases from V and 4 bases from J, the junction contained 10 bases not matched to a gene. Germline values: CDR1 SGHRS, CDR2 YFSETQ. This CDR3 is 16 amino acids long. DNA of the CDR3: TGCGCCAGCAGCTTCGGGCGACAGGGTAACGCAGATACGCAGTATTTT. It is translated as CASSFGRQGNADTQYF.

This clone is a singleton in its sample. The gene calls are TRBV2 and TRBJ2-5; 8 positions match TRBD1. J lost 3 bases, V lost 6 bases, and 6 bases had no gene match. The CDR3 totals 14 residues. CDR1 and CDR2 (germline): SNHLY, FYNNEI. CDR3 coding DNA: TGTGCCAGCAGGAGGGACAGGCTAAAAGAGACCCAGTACTTC. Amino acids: CASRRDRLKETQYF.

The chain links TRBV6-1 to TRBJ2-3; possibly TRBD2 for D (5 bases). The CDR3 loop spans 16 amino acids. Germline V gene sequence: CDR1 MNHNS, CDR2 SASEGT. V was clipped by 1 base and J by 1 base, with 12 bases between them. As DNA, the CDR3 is TGTGCCAGCAGTGAAGTAGGGAGACTACGCACAGATACGCAGTATTTT. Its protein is CASSEVGRLRTDTQYF.

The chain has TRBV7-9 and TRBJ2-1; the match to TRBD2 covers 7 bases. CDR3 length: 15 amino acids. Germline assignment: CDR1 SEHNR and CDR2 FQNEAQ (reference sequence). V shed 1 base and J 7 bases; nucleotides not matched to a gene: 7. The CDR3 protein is CASSLVAGAGNEQFF. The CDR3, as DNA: TGTGCCAGCAGCTTAGTTGCGGGAGCGGGTAATGAGCAGTTCTTC.

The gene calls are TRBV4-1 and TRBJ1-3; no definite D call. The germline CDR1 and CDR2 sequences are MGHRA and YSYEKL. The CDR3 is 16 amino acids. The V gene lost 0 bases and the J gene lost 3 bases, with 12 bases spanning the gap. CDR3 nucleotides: TGCGCCAGCAGCCAAGATAGGTTGGGAGGTGGAAACACCATATATTTT. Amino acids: CASSQDRLGGGNTIYF.

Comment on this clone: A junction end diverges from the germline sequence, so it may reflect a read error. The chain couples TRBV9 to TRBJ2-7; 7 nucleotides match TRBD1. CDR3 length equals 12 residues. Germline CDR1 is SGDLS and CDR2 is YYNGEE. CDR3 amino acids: CASSADDRVSHF. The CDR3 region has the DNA TGTGCCAGCAGCGCGGACGACAGGGTTTCTCACTTC.

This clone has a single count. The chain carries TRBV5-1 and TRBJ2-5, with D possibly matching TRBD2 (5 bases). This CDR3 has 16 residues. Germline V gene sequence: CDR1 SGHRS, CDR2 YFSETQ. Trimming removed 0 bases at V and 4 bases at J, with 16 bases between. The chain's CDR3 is CASSLAKSQRGETQYF. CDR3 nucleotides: TGCGCCAGCAGCTTGGCCAAGTCTCAACGGGGAGAGACCCAGTACTTC. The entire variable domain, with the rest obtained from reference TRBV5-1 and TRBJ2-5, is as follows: KAGVTQTPRYLIKTRGQQVTLSCSPISGHRSVSWYQQTPGQGLQFLFEYFSETQRNKGNFPGRFSGRQFSNSRSEMNVSTLELGDSALYLCASSLAKSQRGETQYFGPGTRLLVL.

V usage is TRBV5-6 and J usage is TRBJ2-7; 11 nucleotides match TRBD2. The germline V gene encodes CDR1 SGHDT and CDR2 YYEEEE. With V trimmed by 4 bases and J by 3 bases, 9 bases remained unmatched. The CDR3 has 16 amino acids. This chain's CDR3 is CASSGDSGRALYEQYF. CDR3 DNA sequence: TGTGCCAGCAGCGGGGATAGCGGGAGGGCCCTCTACGAGCAGTACTTC. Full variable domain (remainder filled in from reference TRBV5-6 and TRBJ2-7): DAGVTQSPTHLIKTRGQQVTLRCSPKSGHDTVSWYQQALGQGPQFIFQYYEEEERQRGNFPDRFSGHQFPNYSSELNVNALLLGDSALYLCASSGDSGRALYEQYFGPGTRLTVT.

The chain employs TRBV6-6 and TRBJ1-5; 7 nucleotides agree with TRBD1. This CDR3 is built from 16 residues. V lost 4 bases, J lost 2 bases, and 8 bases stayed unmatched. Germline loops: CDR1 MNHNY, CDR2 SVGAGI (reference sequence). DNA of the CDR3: TGTGCCAGCAGTTTGGGCAGGGGGTTTGGCAATCAGCCCCAGCATTTT. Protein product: CASSLGRGFGNQPQHF.

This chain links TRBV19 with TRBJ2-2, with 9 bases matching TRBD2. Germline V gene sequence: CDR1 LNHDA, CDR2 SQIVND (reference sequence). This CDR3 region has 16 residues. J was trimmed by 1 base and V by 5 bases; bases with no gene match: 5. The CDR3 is CASSHSGGGNTGELFF. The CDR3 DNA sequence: TGTGCCAGTAGTCATAGCGGGGGCGGGAACACCGGGGAGCTGTTTTTT.

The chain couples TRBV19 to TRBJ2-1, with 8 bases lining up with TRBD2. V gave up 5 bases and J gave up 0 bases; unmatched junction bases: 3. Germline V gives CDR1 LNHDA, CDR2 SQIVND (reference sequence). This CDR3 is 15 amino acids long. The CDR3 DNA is TGTGCCAGTAGTCCTCTAGCGGGCTCCTACAATGAGCAGTTCTTC. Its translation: CASSPLAGSYNEQFF. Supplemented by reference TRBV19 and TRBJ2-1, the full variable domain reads DGGITQSPKYLFRKEGQNVTLSCEQNLNHDAMYWYRQDPGQGLRLIYYSQIVNDFQKGDIAEGYSVSREKKESFPLTVTSAQKNPTAFYLCASSPLAGSYNEQFFGPGTRLTVL.